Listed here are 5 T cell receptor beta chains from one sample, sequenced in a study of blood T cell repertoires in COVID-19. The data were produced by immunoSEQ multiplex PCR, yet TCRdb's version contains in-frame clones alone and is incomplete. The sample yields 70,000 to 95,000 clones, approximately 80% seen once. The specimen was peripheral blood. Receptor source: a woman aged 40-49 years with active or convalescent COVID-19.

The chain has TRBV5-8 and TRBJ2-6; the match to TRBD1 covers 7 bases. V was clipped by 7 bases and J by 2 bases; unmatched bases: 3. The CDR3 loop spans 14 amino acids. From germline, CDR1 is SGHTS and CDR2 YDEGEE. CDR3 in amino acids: CASVTGPGANVLTF. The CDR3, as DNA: TGTGCCAGCGTGACAGGGCCTGGGGCCAACGTCCTGACTTTC.

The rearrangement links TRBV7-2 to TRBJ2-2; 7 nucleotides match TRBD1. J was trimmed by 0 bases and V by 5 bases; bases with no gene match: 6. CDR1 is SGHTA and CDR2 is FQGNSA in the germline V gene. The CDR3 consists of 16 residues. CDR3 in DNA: TGTGCCAGCAGCCTAAAGACAGGGACGAACACCGGGGAGCTGTTTTTT. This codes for CASSLKTGTNTGELFF.

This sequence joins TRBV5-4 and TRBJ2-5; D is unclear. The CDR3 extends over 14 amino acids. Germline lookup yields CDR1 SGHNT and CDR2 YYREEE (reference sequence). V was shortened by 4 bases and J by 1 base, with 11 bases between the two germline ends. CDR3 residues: CASSPQSPQETQYF. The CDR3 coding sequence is TGTGCCAGCAGCCCCCAGTCGCCCCAAGAGACCCAGTACTTC.

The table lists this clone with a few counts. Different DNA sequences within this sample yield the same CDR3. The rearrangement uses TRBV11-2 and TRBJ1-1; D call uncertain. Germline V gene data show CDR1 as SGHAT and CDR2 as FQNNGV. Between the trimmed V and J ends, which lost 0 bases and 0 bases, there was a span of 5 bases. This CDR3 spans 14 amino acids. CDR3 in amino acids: CASSLDQVNTEAFF. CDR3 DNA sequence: TGTGCCAGCAGCTTAGATCAGGTGAACACTGAAGCTTTCTTT.

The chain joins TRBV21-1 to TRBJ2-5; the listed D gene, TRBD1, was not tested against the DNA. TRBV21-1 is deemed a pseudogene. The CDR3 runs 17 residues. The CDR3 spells CASTDPGTGKFSETQYF. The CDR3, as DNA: TGTGCCAGCACCGACCCCGGGACAGGGAAATTTAGCGAGACCCAGTACTTC.